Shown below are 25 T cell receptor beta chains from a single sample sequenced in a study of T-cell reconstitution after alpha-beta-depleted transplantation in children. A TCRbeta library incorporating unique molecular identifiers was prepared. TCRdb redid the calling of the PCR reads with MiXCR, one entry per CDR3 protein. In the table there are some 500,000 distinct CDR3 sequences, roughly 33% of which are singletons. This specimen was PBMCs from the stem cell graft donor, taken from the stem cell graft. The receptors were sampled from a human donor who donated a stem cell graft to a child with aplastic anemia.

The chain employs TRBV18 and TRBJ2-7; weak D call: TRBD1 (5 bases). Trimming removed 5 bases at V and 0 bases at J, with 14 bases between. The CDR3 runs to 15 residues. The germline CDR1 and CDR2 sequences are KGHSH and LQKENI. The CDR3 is CASSSTVPSSYEQYF. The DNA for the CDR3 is TGTGCCAGCTCATCGACAGTTCCTAGCTCCTACGAGCAGTACTTC. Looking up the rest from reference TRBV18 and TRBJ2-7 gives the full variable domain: NAGVMQNPRHLVRRRGQEARLRCSPMKGHSHVYWYRQLPEEGLKFMVYLQKENIIDESGMPKERFSAEFPKEGPSILRIQQVVRGDSAAYFCASSSTVPSSYEQYFGPGTRLTVT.

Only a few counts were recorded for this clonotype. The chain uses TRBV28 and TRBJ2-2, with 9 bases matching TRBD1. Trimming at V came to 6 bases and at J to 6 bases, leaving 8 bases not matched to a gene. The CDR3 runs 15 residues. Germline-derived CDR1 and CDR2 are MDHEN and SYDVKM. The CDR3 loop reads CASSYGTGRSGELFF. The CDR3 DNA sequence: TGTGCCAGCAGCTACGGGACAGGGCGCTCCGGGGAGCTGTTTTTT.

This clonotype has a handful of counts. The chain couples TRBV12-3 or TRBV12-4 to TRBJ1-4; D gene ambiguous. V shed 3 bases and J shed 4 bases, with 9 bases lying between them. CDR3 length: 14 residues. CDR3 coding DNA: TGTGCCAGCAGTTTCGGGCAGTATAATGAAAAACTGTTTTTT. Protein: CASSFGQYNEKLFF.

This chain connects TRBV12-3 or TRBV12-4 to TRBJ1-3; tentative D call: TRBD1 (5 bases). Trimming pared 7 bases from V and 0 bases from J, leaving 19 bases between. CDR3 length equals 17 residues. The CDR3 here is CASTHRGDGRSGNTIYF. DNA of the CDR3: TGTGCCAGCACCCACCGGGGGGACGGGCGCTCTGGAAACACCATATATTTT.

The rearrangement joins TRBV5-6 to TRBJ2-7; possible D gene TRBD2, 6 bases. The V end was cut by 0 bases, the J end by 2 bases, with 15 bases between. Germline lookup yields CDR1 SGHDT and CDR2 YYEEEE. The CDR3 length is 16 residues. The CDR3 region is CASSLGPEGRTYEQYF. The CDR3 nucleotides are TGTGCCAGCAGCTTGGGACCGGAGGGTCGGACCTACGAGCAGTACTTC.

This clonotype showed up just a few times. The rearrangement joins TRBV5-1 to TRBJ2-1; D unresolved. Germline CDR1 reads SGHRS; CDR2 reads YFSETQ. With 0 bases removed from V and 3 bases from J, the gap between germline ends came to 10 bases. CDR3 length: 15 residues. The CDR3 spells CASSLEATRYNEQFF. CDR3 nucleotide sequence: TGCGCCAGCAGCTTGGAAGCGACCCGCTACAATGAGCAGTTCTTC.

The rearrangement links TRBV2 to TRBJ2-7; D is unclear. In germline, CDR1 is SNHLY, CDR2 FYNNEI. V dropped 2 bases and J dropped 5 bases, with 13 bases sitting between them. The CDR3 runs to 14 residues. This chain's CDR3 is CASSERPRGHEQYV. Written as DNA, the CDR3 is TGTGCCAGCAGTGAACGGCCCCGAGGCCACGAGCAGTACGTC.

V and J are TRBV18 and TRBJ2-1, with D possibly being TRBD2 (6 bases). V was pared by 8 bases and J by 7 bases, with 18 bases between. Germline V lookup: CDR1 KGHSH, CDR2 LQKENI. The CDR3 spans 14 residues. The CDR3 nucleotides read TGTGCCAGCGCCCGAGGGACTCTTAGGAATGAGCAGTTCTTC. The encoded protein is CASARGTLRNEQFF. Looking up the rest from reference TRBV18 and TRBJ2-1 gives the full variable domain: NAGVMQNPRHLVRRRGQEARLRCSPMKGHSHVYWYRQLPEEGLKFMVYLQKENIIDESGMPKERFSAEFPKEGPSILRIQQVVRGDSAAYFCASARGTLRNEQFFGPGTRLTVL.

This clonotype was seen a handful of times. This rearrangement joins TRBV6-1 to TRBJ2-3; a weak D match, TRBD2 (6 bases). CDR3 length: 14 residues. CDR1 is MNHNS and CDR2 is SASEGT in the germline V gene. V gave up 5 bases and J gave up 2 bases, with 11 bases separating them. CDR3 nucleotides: TGTGCCAGCAGTCAGAGGACTATCACAGATACGCAGTATTTT. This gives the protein CASSQRTITDTQYF.

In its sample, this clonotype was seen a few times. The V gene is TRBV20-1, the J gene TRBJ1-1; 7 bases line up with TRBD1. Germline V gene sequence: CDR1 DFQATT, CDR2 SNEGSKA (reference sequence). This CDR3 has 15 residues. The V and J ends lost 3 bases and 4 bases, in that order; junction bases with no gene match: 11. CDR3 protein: CSARFGTALATEAFF. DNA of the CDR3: TGCAGTGCTAGGTTCGGGACAGCATTAGCCACTGAAGCTTTCTTT.

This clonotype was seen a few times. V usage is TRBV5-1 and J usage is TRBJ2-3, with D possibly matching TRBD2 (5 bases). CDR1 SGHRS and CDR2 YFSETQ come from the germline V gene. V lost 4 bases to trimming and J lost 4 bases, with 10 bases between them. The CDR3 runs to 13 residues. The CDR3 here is CASSKGVPDTQYF. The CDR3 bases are TGCGCCAGCAGCAAGGGAGTCCCAGATACGCAGTATTTT.

The CDR3, as DNA: TGTGCCATCAGTGGCAGTACAGATACGCAGTATTTT. Amino acid sequence: CAISGSTDTQYF. This chain joins TRBV10-3 and TRBJ2-3; no definite D call. CDR3 length: 12 amino acids. Trimming shortened V by 4 bases and J by 3 bases, and 5 bases separated the two germline ends. The germline V gene has CDR1 ENHRY and CDR2 SYGVKD.

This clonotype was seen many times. CDR3 sequence (DNA): TGCAGCGTTGAAGCCTGGGACAGGGGGTACTACGAGCAGTACTTC. Its translation: CSVEAWDRGYYEQYF. The chain employs TRBV29-1 and TRBJ2-7; 11 nucleotides match TRBD1. This CDR3 contains 15 residues. Trimming removed 1 base from V and 3 bases from J; junction bases left unmatched: 5. CDR1 and CDR2 from the germline V gene are SQVTM and ANQGSEA.

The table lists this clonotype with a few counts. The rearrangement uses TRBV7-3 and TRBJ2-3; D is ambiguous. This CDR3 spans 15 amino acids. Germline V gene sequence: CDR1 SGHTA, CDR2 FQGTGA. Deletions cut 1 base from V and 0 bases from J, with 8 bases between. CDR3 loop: CASSLNGRSTDTQYF. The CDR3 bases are TGTGCCAGCAGCTTAAATGGTCGGAGCACAGATACGCAGTATTTT.

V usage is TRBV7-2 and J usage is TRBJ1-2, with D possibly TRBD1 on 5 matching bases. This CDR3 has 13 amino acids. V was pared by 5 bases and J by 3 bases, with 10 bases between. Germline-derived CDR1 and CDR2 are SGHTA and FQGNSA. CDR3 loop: CASSPQQDYGYTF. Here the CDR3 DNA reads TGTGCCAGCAGCCCTCAACAGGACTATGGCTACACCTTC. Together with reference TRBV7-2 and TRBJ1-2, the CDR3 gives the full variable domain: GAGVSQSPSNKVTEKGKDVELRCDPISGHTALYWYRQSLGQGLEFLIYFQGNSAPDKSGLPSDRFSAERTGGSVSTLTIQRTQQEDSAVYLCASSPQQDYGYTFGSGTRLTVV.

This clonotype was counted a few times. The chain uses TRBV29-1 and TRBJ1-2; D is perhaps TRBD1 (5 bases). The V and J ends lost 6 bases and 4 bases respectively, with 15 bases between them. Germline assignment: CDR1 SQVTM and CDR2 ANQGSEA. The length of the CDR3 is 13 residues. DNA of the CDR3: TGCAGCGTGGGACCCGGGACGGTCTATGGCTACACCTTC. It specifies CSVGPGTVYGYTF.

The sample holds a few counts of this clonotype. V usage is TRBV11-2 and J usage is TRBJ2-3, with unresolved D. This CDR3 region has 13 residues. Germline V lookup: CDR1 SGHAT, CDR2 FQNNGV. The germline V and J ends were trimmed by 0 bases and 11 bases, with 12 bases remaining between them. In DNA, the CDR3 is TGTGCCAGCAGCTTAGATCATGTAGTAGGGCAGTATTTT. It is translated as CASSLDHVVGQYF.

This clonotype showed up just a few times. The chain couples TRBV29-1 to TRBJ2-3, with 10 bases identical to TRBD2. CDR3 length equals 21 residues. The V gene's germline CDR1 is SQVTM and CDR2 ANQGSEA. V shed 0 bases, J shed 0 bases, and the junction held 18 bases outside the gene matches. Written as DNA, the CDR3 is TGCAGCGTTGAAGATCTCGGCCGTAGCGGGAGGATAAGAGATAGCACAGATACGCAGTATTTT. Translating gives CSVEDLGRSGRIRDSTDTQYF.

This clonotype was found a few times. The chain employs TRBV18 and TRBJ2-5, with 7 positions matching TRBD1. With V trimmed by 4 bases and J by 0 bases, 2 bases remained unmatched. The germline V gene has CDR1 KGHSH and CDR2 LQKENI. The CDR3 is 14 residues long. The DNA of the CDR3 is TGTGCCAGCTCACAACAGGGGTACCAAGAGACCCAGTACTTC. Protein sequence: CASSQQGYQETQYF. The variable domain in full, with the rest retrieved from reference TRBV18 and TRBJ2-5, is NAGVMQNPRHLVRRRGQEARLRCSPMKGHSHVYWYRQLPEEGLKFMVYLQKENIIDESGMPKERFSAEFPKEGPSILRIQQVVRGDSAAYFCASSQQGYQETQYFGPGTRLLVL.

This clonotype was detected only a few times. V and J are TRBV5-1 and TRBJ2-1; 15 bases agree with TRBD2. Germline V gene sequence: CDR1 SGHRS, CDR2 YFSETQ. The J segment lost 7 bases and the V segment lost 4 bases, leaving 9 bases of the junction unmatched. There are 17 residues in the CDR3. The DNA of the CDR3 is TGCGCCAGCAGCCCCCCTGGACTAGCGGGAGGGGGTAATGAGCAGTTCTTC. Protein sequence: CASSPPGLAGGGNEQFF.

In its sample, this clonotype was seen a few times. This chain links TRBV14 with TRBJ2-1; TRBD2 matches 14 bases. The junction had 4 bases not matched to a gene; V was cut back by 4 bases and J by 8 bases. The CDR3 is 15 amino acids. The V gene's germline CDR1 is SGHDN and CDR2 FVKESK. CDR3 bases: TGTGCCAGCAGCCGGGGACTAGCGGGAGTCGATGAGCAGTTCTTC. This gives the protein CASSRGLAGVDEQFF.

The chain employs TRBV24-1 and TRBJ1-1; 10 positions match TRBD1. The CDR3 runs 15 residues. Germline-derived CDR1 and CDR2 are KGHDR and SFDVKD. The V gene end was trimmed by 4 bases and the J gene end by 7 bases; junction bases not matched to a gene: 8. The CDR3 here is CATSDTGTGVSEAFF. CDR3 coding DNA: TGTGCCACCAGTGACACCGGGACAGGGGTAAGTGAAGCTTTCTTT.

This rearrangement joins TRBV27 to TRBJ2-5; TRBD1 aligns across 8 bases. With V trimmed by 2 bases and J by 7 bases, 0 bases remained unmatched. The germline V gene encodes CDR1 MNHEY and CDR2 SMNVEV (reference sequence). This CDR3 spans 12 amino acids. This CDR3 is CASSLGTGTQYF. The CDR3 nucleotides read TGTGCCAGCAGTTTAGGGACAGGGACCCAGTACTTC.

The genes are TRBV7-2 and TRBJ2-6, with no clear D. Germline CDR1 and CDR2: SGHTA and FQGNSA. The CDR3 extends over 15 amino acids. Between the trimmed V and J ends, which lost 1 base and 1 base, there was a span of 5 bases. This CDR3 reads CASSLVESGANVLTF. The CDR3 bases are TGTGCCAGCAGCTTAGTGGAATCTGGGGCCAACGTCCTGACTTTC.

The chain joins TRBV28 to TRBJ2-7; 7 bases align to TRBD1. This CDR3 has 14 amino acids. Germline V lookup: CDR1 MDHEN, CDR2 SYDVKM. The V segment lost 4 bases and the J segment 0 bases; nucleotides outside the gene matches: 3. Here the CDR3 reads CASSSAGGSYEQYF. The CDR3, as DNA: TGTGCCAGCAGTTCAGCAGGGGGCTCCTACGAGCAGTACTTC.